Below are 9 T cell receptor beta chains sequenced from a single sample in a study of blood T cell repertoires in COVID-19. TCRdb's copy holds only in-frame clones and misses some; the assay was immunoSEQ multiplex PCR. The repertoire holds fewer than 150,000 clones, with around 82% as singletons. The sample taken for sequencing was peripheral blood. The receptors were gathered from a woman in her twenties or thirties who had recovered from COVID-19.

J is TRBJ2-7 and V is TRBV5-8; 7 nucleotides line up with TRBD1. V lost 4 bases, J lost 3 bases, and 7 bases stayed unmatched. This CDR3 is 14 amino acids long. The V gene's germline CDR1 is SGHTS and CDR2 YDEGEE. CDR3 nucleotides: TGTGCCAGCAGCCGGGACAGCCCATACTACGAGCAGTACTTC. Its translation: CASSRDSPYYEQYF. Full variable domain (rest looked up from reference TRBV5-8 and TRBJ2-7): EAGVTQSPTHLIKTRGQQATLRCSPISGHTSVYWYQQALGLGLQFLLWYDEGEERNRGNFPPRFSGRQFPNYSSELNVNALELEDSALYLCASSRDSPYYEQYFGPGTRLTVT.

This clone has more than one count but fewer than ten. The genes are TRBV7-2 and TRBJ1-1; D may be TRBD1 (5 bases). The CDR3 is made up of 16 amino acids. The V gene lost 5 bases and the J gene lost 8 bases, with 24 bases spanning the gap. Germline V gene sequence: CDR1 SGHTA, CDR2 FQGNSA. The CDR3 spells CASSPGGSGDRGEAFF. DNA of the CDR3: TGTGCCAGCAGCCCTGGAGGATCGGGGGACCGGGGGGAAGCTTTCTTT.

This clone was recorded many times. The chain employs TRBV3-1 (or the pseudogene TRBV3-2) and TRBJ1-2; 9 nucleotides match TRBD1. The CDR3 is 13 amino acids. The V gene end was trimmed by 2 bases and the J gene end by 8 bases; junction bases not matched to a gene: 3. Germline V gene lookup returns CDR1 LGHDT and CDR2 YNNKEL (reference sequence). The CDR3 reads CASSQTGGKGYTF. DNA of the CDR3: TGTGCCAGCAGCCAAACAGGGGGCAAAGGCTACACCTTC.

The sample holds a few counts of this clone. In nucleotides, the CDR3 is TGTGCCAGTAGTCAAGACAGACGGAACACCGGGGAGCTGTTTTTT. This gives the protein CASSQDRRNTGELFF. V and J are TRBV19 and TRBJ2-2; possible D gene TRBD1, 5 bases. The V gene lost 5 bases and the J gene lost 1 base, with 11 bases spanning the gap. This CDR3 spans 15 amino acids. The germline gives CDR1 LNHDA, CDR2 SQIVND (reference sequence). Variable domain in full (rest from reference TRBV19 and TRBJ2-2): DGGITQSPKYLFRKEGQNVTLSCEQNLNHDAMYWYRQDPGQGLRLIYYSQIVNDFQKGDIAEGYSVSREKKESFPLTVTSAQKNPTAFYLCASSQDRRNTGELFFGEGSRLTVL.

This clone has a handful of counts. The chain combines TRBV5-1 with TRBJ2-2, with D unresolved. The CDR3 is made up of 13 amino acids. Germline V gene lookup returns CDR1 SGHRS and CDR2 YFSETQ. Trimming left V 0 bases short and J 6 bases short, with 6 bases between. The CDR3, as DNA: TGCGCCAGCAGCTTGGCTACCCCCGGGGAGCTGTTTTTT. It encodes CASSLATPGELFF.

The chain combines TRBV5-6 with TRBJ2-7; maybe TRBD2 (5 bases). Germline V lookup: CDR1 SGHDT, CDR2 YYEEEE. The CDR3 contains 15 residues. Trimming removed 3 bases from V and 2 bases from J, with 15 bases in between. CDR3: CASSSSGSGAYEQYF. CDR3 nucleotide sequence: TGTGCCAGCAGCTCCTCGGGTTCCGGGGCCTACGAGCAGTACTTC.

V usage is TRBV6-4 and J usage is TRBJ1-2, with D perhaps matching TRBD1 (5 bases). CDR1 MRHNA and CDR2 SNTAGT come from the germline V gene. The V end lost 6 bases, the J end lost 2 bases, and 16 bases lay between the germline ends. CDR3 length equals 15 residues. CDR3 loop: CASSGLRQRNYGYTF. The CDR3 DNA is TGTGCCAGCAGCGGCCTACGACAGCGAAACTATGGCTACACCTTC.

The chain is built from TRBV9 and TRBJ1-3; D is unresolved. Germline V lookup: CDR1 SGDLS, CDR2 YYNGEE. V lost 3 bases to trimming and J lost 4 bases, with 8 bases between them. This CDR3 has 13 amino acids. In DNA form, the CDR3 reads TGTGCCAGCAGCGCCCCGAGCGGAAACACCATATATTTT. Translation gives CASSAPSGNTIYF.

The V and J genes are TRBV25-1 and TRBJ2-3, with D possibly being TRBD1 (5 bases). Germline V gene data show CDR1 as MGHDK and CDR2 as SYGVNS. The V and J ends lost 3 bases and 3 bases respectively, with 10 bases between them. The CDR3 has 14 residues. This CDR3 reads CASSEYRGTDTQYF. In DNA, the CDR3 is TGTGCCAGCAGTGAGTATAGGGGAACAGATACGCAGTATTTT.